The rows below give T cell receptor beta chains drawn from one sample of a study of shared clonotypes between healthy human individuals. Produced via immunoSEQ multiplex PCR; TCRdb's table is partial and in-frame only. Here the sample spans approximately 2.5 million clones, roughly nine tenths being singletons. Source material: naive CD4+ T cells sorted from blood. These receptors were collected from a young man in good health. Each CDR3 is given without its conserved first and last residue. The order of the fields is J gene, V gene, CDR3 length, CDR3 protein.

TRBJ1-5,TRBV9,12,ASSTGGANQPQH
TRBJ2-5,TRBV7-8,11,ASSLGGRETQY
TRBJ2-6,TRBV27,16,ASSPWGTGGFGANVLT
TRBJ2-5,TRBV13,12,ASSFGKGVETQY
TRBJ2-1,TRBV10-1,13,ASSPGGSMLNEQF
TRBJ1-2,TRBV10-2,12,ASSELQGTSGYT
TRBJ1-1,TRBV10-1,11,ASSEGGQTEAF
TRBJ1-6,TRBV25-1,13,ASSYGGSYNSPLH
TRBJ2-5,TRBV6-1,10,ASRKPPETQY
TRBJ2-5,TRBV30,16,AWSVGLQTSGGTETQY
TRBJ2-1,TRBV5-1,15,ASSSRTSGSRYNEQF
TRBJ1-2,TRBV2,11,ASSDQGAGGYT
TRBJ1-2,TRBV5-1,12,ASSVDRAGEGYT
TRBJ1-3,TRBV7-2,14,ASSRKGADTGNTIY
TRBJ2-7,TRBV5-1,13,ASSLGDGSSYEQY
TRBJ2-5,TRBV2,12,ASSEDRGGETQY
TRBJ1-5,TRBV2,13,ASSLSGQSNQPQH